Included here is one TCR beta chain sequence, with context. Its antigen remains unknown. This CDR3 is 15 amino acids long. Germline V gene sequence: CDR1 MGHRA, CDR2 YSYEKL. After removal of 2 bases from V and 4 bases from J, the junction contained 8 bases not matched to a gene. This specimen belongs to a study of OX40 agonist ivuxolimab in advanced cancers. Study information: Patients took ivuxolimab, an agonistic anti-OX40 (CD134) antibody. General study points: No antigen was identified for the clonally expanded peripheral T cells. The mean number of expanded clones was higher in CD8+ T cells than in CD4+.

Repertoires were generated with immunoSEQ multiplex PCR, while TCRdb's copy carries only in-frame clones and drops some. The sample includes 55,000 to 75,000 clones, about 90% seen only once; the top ten take 3.5% to 4.5%. The rearrangement joins TRBV4-1 to TRBJ2-7; TRBD1 matches 7 bases. The receptor comes from an adult with an advanced solid tumor such as melanoma, head and neck, liver or kidney cancer. This specimen consisted of CD4+ or CD8+ T cells sorted from blood, obtained in a trial of the OX40 agonist ivuxolimab. CDR3 amino acids: CASSQQDRVGYEQYF. DNA for the CDR3: TGCGCCAGCAGCCAACAAGACAGGGTCGGGTACGAGCAGTACTTC.